The clone carrying this T cell receptor beta chain has a handful of counts. Use of 60 Vbeta and 13 Jbeta primers characterized the PCR. Using immunoSEQ multiplex PCR, the repertoire was profiled, and TCRdb retains in-frame clones only, with some absent. Seen here are some 170,000 clones, 75% to 85% observed once, and the top ten hold over 4.5%. CDR3 length: 15 residues. J lost 11 bases, V lost 2 bases, and 4 bases had no gene match. Germline V gene sequence: CDR1 MNHNY, CDR2 SVGAGI (reference sequence). The record originates from a study of cytomegalovirus exposure and HLA in healthy donors. Input material: PBMCs. The TCR sequence derives from a woman between 18 and 29 years old in good health and CMV-seropositive. The gene calls are TRBV6-6 and TRBJ2-1, with 15 bases lining up with TRBD2. CDR3 amino acids: CASSYAGLAGGKQFF. CDR3 nucleotide sequence: TGTGCCAGCAGTTACGCCGGACTAGCGGGGGGGAAGCAGTTCTTC.